The next 10 T cell receptor beta chains were all read from a single sample in a study of glioma-infiltrating T cells (dated by TCRdb to 2016 to 2017). The instrument given in TCRdb is Illumina MiSeq. The iRepertoire nested amplicon-rescue multiplex PCR (arm-PCR) platform was used to amplify TCR alpha and beta CDR3 regions from RNA. TCRdb took the public reads, trimmed them with fastp at Q25, ran MiXCR for clone calling and kept in-frame beta chains. A single entry per CDR3 protein holds the most common genes and DNA from its merged rows. Present in this sample are approximately 400,000 distinct CDR3 sequences, around 45% of which were seen just once. The top ten clones comprise about 11% of the sample. The sequencing sample was made of glioma tissue, nonneoplastic brain tissue, or PBMCs (not recorded which). The receptors originated from a human donor with low-grade glioma or glioblastoma, undergoing nonglioma brain surgery, or in good health (not recorded which).

This clonotype was detected a few times. In DNA, the CDR3 is TGTGCCAGCAGTCTAAACAGGGGGCGGGGTGAAAAACTGTTTTTT. It codes for CASSLNRGRGEKLFF. The chain uses TRBV27 and TRBJ1-4; 9 nucleotides agree with TRBD1. The ends lost 5 bases at V and 7 bases at J; junction bases unmatched: 8. The CDR3 totals 15 residues. CDR1 MNHEY and CDR2 SMNVEV come from the germline V gene (reference sequence).

V and J are TRBV12-3 or TRBV12-4 and TRBJ1-2; the match to TRBD1 covers 8 bases. J gave up 4 bases and V 3 bases, and 4 bases lay outside the gene matches. The CDR3 has 14 residues. CDR3 DNA sequence: TGTGCCAGCAGTTTTCGGGGACAGGTCTATGGCTACACCTTC. Translating it yields CASSFRGQVYGYTF.

The rearrangement links TRBV4-1 to TRBJ2-3; 8 bases are a match to TRBD2. Per the germline V gene, CDR1 is MGHRA and CDR2 is YSYEKL. V was pared by 8 bases and J by 4 bases, with 11 bases of the junction left unmatched. The CDR3 has 15 amino acids. The CDR3: CASGSGGGSADTQYF. The CDR3, as DNA: TGCGCCAGCGGCTCGGGGGGGGGGAGTGCAGATACGCAGTATTTT.

The table lists this clonotype with many counts. The rearrangement links TRBV7-2 to TRBJ1-5, with D possibly matching TRBD1 (5 bases). The germline CDR1 and CDR2 sequences are SGHTA and FQGNSA. This CDR3 spans 12 amino acids. Trimming pared 5 bases from V and 5 bases from J, leaving 7 bases between. The CDR3 reads CASSRRDQPQHF. The CDR3 nucleotides are TGTGCCAGCAGCCGCAGGGATCAGCCCCAGCATTTT.

This clonotype was picked up a small number of times. The J gene is TRBJ2-1, the V gene TRBV4-1; D may be TRBD2 (6 bases). Trimming left V 4 bases short and J 5 bases short, with 18 bases between. Germline CDR1 and CDR2: MGHRA and YSYEKL. The CDR3 has 16 residues. The CDR3 nucleotides are TGCGCCAGCAGCCGCCCGGGACTCACTCGGAACAATGAGCAGTTCTTC. The encoded protein is CASSRPGLTRNNEQFF.

In regard to this clonotype: This may be a read error: a much more frequent sequence differs by one nucleotide. V usage is TRBV6-1 and J usage is TRBJ1-1; D is unclear. Trimming stripped 6 bases from V and 0 bases from J, with 11 bases between. CDR1 and CDR2 (germline): MNHNS, SASEGT. The length of the CDR3 is 14 residues. In DNA, the CDR3 is TGTGCCAGCAGCCTATGGGCGGTGAACACTGAAGCTTTCTTT. Protein sequence: CASSLWAVNTEAFF.

The sample holds a few counts of this clonotype. The chain links TRBV6-1 to TRBJ1-4, with a possible D match to TRBD1 (5 bases). Trimming pared 4 bases from V and 5 bases from J, leaving 11 bases between. The CDR3 is 14 amino acids. CDR1 is MNHNS, CDR2 SASEGT, per germline. DNA for the CDR3: TGTGCCAGCAGTGGCACAGGACGGAATGAAAAACTGTTTTTT. It encodes CASSGTGRNEKLFF.

The rearrangement links TRBV20-1 to TRBJ2-5; D is perhaps TRBD2 (6 bases). Trimming removed 1 base at V and 1 base at J, with 22 bases between. The CDR3 has 18 residues. CDR1 and CDR2 (germline): DFQATT, SNEGSKA (reference sequence). This CDR3 is CSARGLRAGRSPQETQYF. The CDR3 DNA reads as TGCAGTGCTAGAGGGCTCCGGGCAGGGAGGAGTCCCCAAGAGACCCAGTACTTC.

This clonotype has at least ten counts. The chain uses TRBV20-1 and TRBJ2-3, with 7 bases aligning to TRBD2. Germline loops: CDR1 DFQATT, CDR2 SNEGSKA (reference sequence). Trimming cost V 5 bases and J 4 bases; bases outside gene matches: 9. The CDR3 extends over 14 amino acids. The CDR3 protein is CSAPRASGADTQYF. In DNA form, the CDR3 reads TGCAGTGCTCCCCGTGCTAGCGGAGCAGATACGCAGTATTTT.

With regard to this clonotype: At one boundary the junction diverges from the germline segment, which might be a read error. V usage is TRBV6-1 and J usage is TRBJ1-1; D is ambiguous. CDR1 MNHNS and CDR2 SASEGT come from the germline V gene. This CDR3 region has 18 residues. CDR3 bases: TGTGCCAGCACCCCAAGCTGGTTAACGGGCCACATGAACACTGAAGCTCTCTTT. This translates into CASTPSWLTGHMNTEALF.